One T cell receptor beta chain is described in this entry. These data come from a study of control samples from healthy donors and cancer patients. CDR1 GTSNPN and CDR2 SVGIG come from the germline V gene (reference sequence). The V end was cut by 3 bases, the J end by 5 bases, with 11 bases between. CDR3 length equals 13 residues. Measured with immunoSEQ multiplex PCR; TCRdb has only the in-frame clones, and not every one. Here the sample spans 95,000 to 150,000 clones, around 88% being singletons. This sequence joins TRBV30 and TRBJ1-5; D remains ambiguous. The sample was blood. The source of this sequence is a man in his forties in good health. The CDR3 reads CAWSLREDQPQHF. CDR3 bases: TGTGCCTGGAGCCTAAGGGAGGATCAGCCCCAGCATTTT.